This is a list of T cell receptor beta chains from one sample in a study of blood T cells in healthy people across ages. TCRdb re-called the 5' RACE reads through MiXCR, storing one row per CDR3 protein. The profile shows approximately 290,000 distinct CDR3 sequences, around 27% of them singletons. What was sequenced was blood. All receptors come from a woman in her sixties or seventies in good health. Each CDR3 is given with its conserved first and last residue. A D gene is named only where the DNA matches it firmly. Some rows mark clone size as missing; the rest say once, few, many or name a class of expanded clone.

D,J,size,V,DNA,CDR3
.,TRBJ1-4,.,TRBV25-1,TGTGCCAGCAGTGAAACCGGTGCAACTAATGAAAAACTGTTTTTT,CASSETGATNEKLFF
TRBD2,TRBJ2-1,.,TRBV5-1,TGCGCCAGCAGCCCCCTTCAGCGGGACGGTTACAATGAGCAGTTCTTC,CASSPLQRDGYNEQFF
TRBD1,TRBJ1-5,once,TRBV6-6,TGTGCCAGCAGTTACTCGGGACAGCTCAATCAGCCCCAGCATTTT,CASSYSGQLNQPQHF
.,TRBJ2-7,few,TRBV5-5,TGTGCCAGCAGCCTGGGGTCGGGTCAGATCTACGAGCAGTACTTC,CASSLGSGQIYEQYF
.,TRBJ2-1,few,TRBV6-1,TGTGCCAGCAGGGATCCCCCTCCGAATGAGCAGTTCTTC,CASRDPPPNEQFF
TRBD1,TRBJ2-5,.,TRBV4-2,TGTGCCAGCAGCCCGGGGCCACAGGGGGCTTTCCAAGAGACCCAGTACTTC,CASSPGPQGAFQETQYF
.,TRBJ2-1,.,TRBV20-1,TGCAGTGCTGCCATGTGGGCCAGTAGCTCCTACAATGAGCAGTTCTTC,CSAAMWASSSYNEQFF
TRBD1,TRBJ1-4,many,TRBV20-1,TGCAGTGTGGGACAGGGGAATGAAAAACTGTTTTTT,CSVGQGNEKLFF
.,TRBJ2-3,many,TRBV5-1,TGCGCCAGCAGCGTAGCCCCCACAGATACGCAGTATTTT,CASSVAPTDTQYF
TRBD2,TRBJ2-1,few,TRBV7-7,TGTGCTAGCAGCCAAGGGACTAGCGGTCGGGGTGAGCAGTTCTTC,CASSQGTSGRGEQFF
.,TRBJ2-5,few,TRBV20-1,TGCAGTGCTAGCGGGACAGGGAGGATAGCGGGACGGGAGACCCAGTACTTC,CSASGTGRIAGRETQYF
.,TRBJ2-2,.,TRBV19,TGTGCCAGTAGTATCCAGGCGGGCAGGGGAAACACCGGGGAGCTGTTTTTT,CASSIQAGRGNTGELFF
.,TRBJ2-3,few,TRBV10-3,TGTGCCATCAGTGAGTCCGGTCCAGATACGCAGTATTTT,CAISESGPDTQYF
TRBD2,TRBJ2-5,few,TRBV5-1,TGCGCCCCGCGGACTAGCGGGAGAGGGGAGACCCAGTACTTC,CAPRTSGRGETQYF
.,TRBJ1-1,.,TRBV12-3/TRBV12-4,TGTGCCAGCAGTTTACGGGGGATGATCGGGAACACTGAAGCTTTCTTT,CASSLRGMIGNTEAFF
.,TRBJ2-7,few,TRBV7-2,TGTGCCAGCAGCTACGGGACACCTTCCGAGCAGTACTTC,CASSYGTPSEQYF
.,TRBJ2-1,.,TRBV10-3,TGTGCCATCAGACCCGGGACCAACAATGAGCAGTTCTTC,CAIRPGTNNEQFF
.,TRBJ2-3,.,TRBV7-9,TGTGCCGCCGAGGAGGGTGGGAGAGATACGCAGTATTTT,CAAEEGGRDTQYF
.,TRBJ1-4,few,TRBV29-1,TGCAGCGTTCTAGGTGGGACTAATGAAAAACTGTTTTTT,CSVLGGTNEKLFF
.,TRBJ2-2,few,TRBV13,TGTGCCAGCAGCCGACAGGGAGGGGCCGGGGAGCTGTTTTTT,CASSRQGGAGELFF
.,TRBJ2-3,few,TRBV20-1,TGCAGTGCTAGAGAACTCGGGGGCACGGGACTCTGGGATACGCAGTATTTT,CSARELGGTGLWDTQYF
.,TRBJ1-1,few,TRBV19,TGTGCCAGTAGTACCGAGAGGCGGACTGAAGCTTTCTTT,CASSTERRTEAFF
TRBD2,TRBJ2-5,few,TRBV12-3/TRBV12-4,TGTGCCAGCAGTTTAGAACTAGCGGGAGCAAGGACCCAGTACTTC,CASSLELAGARTQYF
.,TRBJ1-1,.,TRBV7-9,TGTGCCAGCGACAGGACCGAGAACACTGAAGCTTTCTTT,CASDRTENTEAFF
.,TRBJ2-7,few,TRBV7-8,TGTGCCAGCAGCTTAGGGGGGGCGCGGGACTACGAGCAGTACTTC,CASSLGGARDYEQYF
TRBD2,TRBJ2-7,.,TRBV10-2,TGCGCCACATCCTCTAGCGGCTACGAGCAGTACTTC,CATSSSGYEQYF
TRBD2,TRBJ2-3,.,TRBV5-4,TGTGCCAGCAGCTTGGTCCGCGGGAGGTCCACAGATACGCAGTATTTT,CASSLVRGRSTDTQYF
.,TRBJ2-2,.,TRBV7-2,TGTGCCAGCAGCTTAGACCACACTGCCGGGGAGCTGTTTTTT,CASSLDHTAGELFF
TRBD1,TRBJ2-2,few,TRBV5-4,TGTGCCACCCGGGACAGGGATTTTTTTGACACCGGGGAGCTGTTTTTT,CATRDRDFFDTGELFF
.,TRBJ2-7,.,TRBV3-1,TGTGCCAGCAGCCAAGATTGGGAGTCCGAGCAGTACTTC,CASSQDWESEQYF
TRBD1,TRBJ2-1,.,TRBV6-4,TGTGCCAGCAGTGCGCGGGACAGGGGGCTAAATGAGCAGTTCTTC,CASSARDRGLNEQFF
TRBD2,TRBJ2-7,.,TRBV3-1,TGTGCCAGCAGCTTAGCGGGGGAAAGACACGAGCAGTACTTC,CASSLAGERHEQYF
.,TRBJ2-1,few,TRBV2,TGTGCCAGCAGTGAGTCGGGGGGCAAGAATGAGCAGTTCTTC,CASSESGGKNEQFF
.,TRBJ2-1,.,TRBV5-5,TGTGCCAGCGGAGCTGAGGAGGTGAGCAATGAGCAGTTCTTC,CASGAEEVSNEQFF
.,TRBJ2-7,few,TRBV15,TGTGTCACCAGCAGAGATCGTAACTCCTACGAGCAGTACTTC,CVTSRDRNSYEQYF
TRBD2,TRBJ2-3,few,TRBV5-6,TGTGCCAGCAGCCTTGGGTTAGCGGGAGTAGGTACGCAGTATTTT,CASSLGLAGVGTQYF
TRBD2,TRBJ2-3,few,TRBV7-2,TGTGCCAGCAGCACCCTAGCGGGGGTCACAGATACGCAGTATTTT,CASSTLAGVTDTQYF
.,TRBJ1-1,few,TRBV6-1,TGTGCCAGCAGTCTCCGGGCCCTGAACACTGAAGCTTTCTTT,CASSLRALNTEAFF
.,TRBJ1-4,.,TRBV28,TGTGCCAGCAGTTTTGGAGGAGGGTTTAATGAAAAACTGTTTTTT,CASSFGGGFNEKLFF
.,TRBJ2-4,few,TRBV28,TGTGCCAGCAGTTTATCGGTCGTAGCCAAAAACATTCAGTACTTC,CASSLSVVAKNIQYF
.,TRBJ2-1,few,TRBV29-1,TGCAGCGTTGCAGTCTCTAACCTTTACAATGAGCAGTTCTTC,CSVAVSNLYNEQFF
.,TRBJ2-2,.,TRBV10-3,TGTGCCATCAGGTCGGGGATTACGAACACCGGGGAGCTGTTTTTT,CAIRSGITNTGELFF
.,TRBJ1-5,once,TRBV20-1,TGCAGTGCTAGTAGGCACACAAATAGCAATCAGCCCCAGCATTTT,CSASRHTNSNQPQHF
TRBD2,TRBJ2-7,.,TRBV12-5,TGTGCTAGTGGCCTCGGACTAGCGGGAGATTACGAGCAGTACTTC,CASGLGLAGDYEQYF
.,TRBJ2-7,.,TRBV12-3/TRBV12-4,TGTGCCAGCAGACCCGGACGGTTCTCGGGACAAGGCACCTACGAGCAGTACTTC,CASRPGRFSGQGTYEQYF
TRBD1,TRBJ2-1,.,TRBV7-9,TGTGCCAGCAGCTCCCGGACAGGGGTAGAGAATGAGCAGTTCTTC,CASSSRTGVENEQFF
.,TRBJ2-5,few,TRBV27,TGTGCCAGCAGTTTAACGTTCCAAGAGACCCAGTACTTC,CASSLTFQETQYF
TRBD1,TRBJ2-7,.,TRBV2,TGTGCCAGCGGTAGGCCGACAGGGCACGAGCAGTACTTC,CASGRPTGHEQYF
.,TRBJ1-5,.,TRBV12-3/TRBV12-4,TGTTATTGGACAGAAGACAATCAGCCCCAGCATTTT,CYWTEDNQPQHF
TRBD2,TRBJ2-7,.,TRBV7-2,TGTGCCAGCAGCTCATCTAGCGGGAGGCAGGACTACGAGCAGTACTTC,CASSSSSGRQDYEQYF
.,TRBJ2-1,.,TRBV12-3/TRBV12-4,TGTGCCAGCAGTTTGATGGGGGGCAATGAGCAGTTCTTC,CASSLMGGNEQFF
.,TRBJ2-5,few,TRBV14,TGTGCCAGCAGCCCCCCATGGGGGCGCGGTAAGACCCAGTACTTC,CASSPPWGRGKTQYF
.,TRBJ1-1,few,TRBV6-5,TGTGCCAGCAGTTACTCAGCCTCCACGAACACTGAAGCTTTCTTT,CASSYSASTNTEAFF